These T cell receptor beta chains were read from a single sample in a study of blood T cell repertoires in COVID-19. The repertoire was sequenced with immunoSEQ multiplex PCR; TCRdb's copy has only in-frame clones and lacks some. The table records about 140,000 clones, approximately 90% of them present only once. The source material was peripheral blood. These receptors originate from a woman in her 50s with active or convalescent COVID-19. Both conserved end residues are part of each CDR3.

CDR3 length: 15; V gene: TRBV7-9; J gene: TRBJ1-4; CDR3 protein: CASSFLGEANEKLFF
CDR3 length: 14; V gene: TRBV7-9; J gene: TRBJ1-3; CDR3 protein: CASSSTEGGNTIYF
CDR3 length: 13; V gene: TRBV2; J gene: TRBJ2-1; CDR3 protein: CASMFRGDNEQFF
CDR3 length: 14; V gene: TRBV19; J gene: TRBJ1-2; CDR3 protein: CASSISPVRGGYTF
CDR3 length: 14; V gene: TRBV7-2; J gene: TRBJ1-2; CDR3 protein: CASSINRVVHGYTF
CDR3 length: 13; V gene: TRBV2; J gene: TRBJ1-5; CDR3 protein: CASALGSYQPQHF
CDR3 length: 16; V gene: TRBV10-3; J gene: TRBJ2-2; CDR3 protein: CATSRQKSSNTGELFF
CDR3 length: 15; V gene: TRBV28; J gene: TRBJ1-4; CDR3 protein: CASSTQGDGSEKLFF
CDR3 length: 14; V gene: TRBV6-4; J gene: TRBJ2-1; CDR3 protein: CASSFTIGGDEQFF
CDR3 length: 15; V gene: TRBV7-9; J gene: TRBJ1-1; CDR3 protein: CASSPWDRSNTEAFF
CDR3 length: 15; V gene: TRBV27; J gene: TRBJ2-2; CDR3 protein: CASSFGQGKAGELFF
CDR3 length: 13; V gene: TRBV9; J gene: TRBJ1-5; CDR3 protein: CASSVGSNQPQHF
CDR3 length: 15; V gene: TRBV9; J gene: TRBJ2-2; CDR3 protein: CASSVPSQNTGELFF
CDR3 length: 11; V gene: TRBV29-1; J gene: TRBJ2-1; CDR3 protein: CSVVQGVSYFF
CDR3 length: 16; V gene: TRBV5-4; J gene: TRBJ1-2; CDR3 protein: CASSWHGGYTNYGYTF
CDR3 length: 14; V gene: TRBV11-2; J gene: TRBJ1-6; CDR3 protein: CASSFRRNNSPLHF
CDR3 length: 15; V gene: TRBV6-5; J gene: TRBJ2-7; CDR3 protein: CASSDSTVISYEQYF
CDR3 length: 16; V gene: TRBV5-1; J gene: TRBJ1-3; CDR3 protein: CASSQDSPSSGNTIYF
CDR3 length: 14; V gene: TRBV4-3; J gene: TRBJ1-2; CDR3 protein: CASSQVTDSYGYTF
CDR3 length: 13; V gene: TRBV6-5; J gene: TRBJ1-2; CDR3 protein: CASRSTVTDGYTF
CDR3 length: 18; V gene: TRBV7-2; J gene: TRBJ1-3; CDR3 protein: CASSLARQGPLSGNTIYF
CDR3 length: 14; V gene: TRBV5-1; J gene: TRBJ2-5; CDR3 protein: CASSRTGGEETQYF
CDR3 length: 12; V gene: TRBV29-1; J gene: TRBJ2-7; CDR3 protein: CSVQGLGYEQYF
CDR3 length: 14; V gene: TRBV11-2; J gene: TRBJ1-1; CDR3 protein: CASSATWDSSEAFF
CDR3 length: 15; V gene: TRBV6-2/TRBV6-3; J gene: TRBJ1-3; CDR3 protein: CASSYSTGGGNTIYF
CDR3 length: 15; V gene: TRBV4-1; J gene: TRBJ1-6; CDR3 protein: CASSQEPGSNSPLHF
CDR3 length: 17; V gene: TRBV5-1; J gene: TRBJ2-1; CDR3 protein: CASSFLPIPLSFNQQFF
CDR3 length: 13; V gene: TRBV7-2; J gene: TRBJ2-7; CDR3 protein: CASSFDRYYEQYF
CDR3 length: 13; V gene: TRBV6-2/TRBV6-3; J gene: TRBJ1-5; CDR3 protein: CASSYRGREPQHF
CDR3 length: 13; V gene: TRBV7-2; J gene: TRBJ2-3; CDR3 protein: CASSSPNTDTQYF
CDR3 length: 16; V gene: TRBV19; J gene: TRBJ2-3; CDR3 protein: CASSTLTGPGTDTQYF
CDR3 length: 15; V gene: TRBV7-3; J gene: TRBJ2-1; CDR3 protein: CASSPGVAGYNEQFF
CDR3 length: 15; V gene: TRBV6-2/TRBV6-3; J gene: TRBJ1-1; CDR3 protein: CASSYHTGTGTEAFF
CDR3 length: 15; V gene: TRBV7-8; J gene: TRBJ1-5; CDR3 protein: CASSLGREQNQPQHF
CDR3 length: 14; V gene: TRBV6-2/TRBV6-3; J gene: TRBJ2-5; CDR3 protein: CASSQLPGQETQYF
CDR3 length: 11; V gene: TRBV6-2/TRBV6-3; J gene: TRBJ2-5; CDR3 protein: CASSLAETQYF
CDR3 length: 16; V gene: TRBV6-5; J gene: TRBJ1-2; CDR3 protein: CASSYYDRWGTMAWTF
CDR3 length: 15; V gene: TRBV27; J gene: TRBJ2-1; CDR3 protein: CASSFPTSGGYEQFF
CDR3 length: 16; V gene: TRBV11-1; J gene: TRBJ1-5; CDR3 protein: CASSLEVGQEKQPQHF
CDR3 length: 14; V gene: TRBV5-1; J gene: TRBJ1-3; CDR3 protein: CASSPDRAGNTIYF
CDR3 length: 15; V gene: TRBV19; J gene: TRBJ1-1; CDR3 protein: CASISPAGIFTEAFF